One and the same sample provided the 11 T cell receptor beta chains below, sequenced in a study of PD-1 blockade in classical Hodgkin lymphoma. This table comes from immunoSEQ multiplex PCR, and its TCRdb copy is limited to in-frame clones, with some not included. The sample lists about 28,000 clones; approximately 81% were seen once. Autologous stem cell transplantation was followed by relapse in every patient, and brentuximab vedotin exposure varied. The starting material was peripheral blood mononuclear cells (PBMCs), obtained before the second cycle of nivolumab. These receptors were obtained from a human donor with classical Hodgkin lymphoma.

The chain is built from TRBV6-1 and TRBJ2-7; no clear D gene. V dropped 0 bases and J dropped 3 bases, with 9 bases sitting between them. Germline CDR1 and CDR2: MNHNS and SASEGT. The CDR3 has 14 amino acids. The CDR3 is CASSEAGTIYEQYF. CDR3 DNA: TGTGCCAGCAGTGAAGCGGGAACCATCTACGAGCAGTACTTC.

The V gene is TRBV18, the J gene TRBJ2-5; 15 bases are shared with TRBD2. The CDR3 is 16 residues long. Germline V gene data show CDR1 as KGHSH and CDR2 as LQKENI. Trimming at V came to 5 bases and at J to 4 bases, leaving 5 bases not matched to a gene. The CDR3 loop is CASSSQGLAGGETQYF. In DNA, the CDR3 is TGTGCCAGCTCATCTCAGGGACTAGCGGGAGGAGAGACCCAGTACTTC. Complete variable domain (other parts from reference TRBV18 and TRBJ2-5): NAGVMQNPRHLVRRRGQEARLRCSPMKGHSHVYWYRQLPEEGLKFMVYLQKENIIDESGMPKERFSAEFPKEGPSILRIQQVVRGDSAAYFCASSSQGLAGGETQYFGPGTRLLVL.

The genes are TRBV6-6 and TRBJ1-1; D is unresolved. V lost 5 bases and J lost 6, with 7 bases in between. The germline V gene has CDR1 MNHNY and CDR2 SVGAGI (reference sequence). The CDR3 is 11 residues long. The CDR3 DNA reads TGTGCCAGCAGTCCGTGGGCTGAAGCTTTCTTT. It is translated as CASSPWAEAFF.

This sequence joins TRBV7-9 and TRBJ2-7; no clear D gene. The CDR3 is made up of 16 amino acids. Germline V CDR1 and CDR2: SEHNR, FQNEAQ (reference sequence). Trimming pared 3 bases from V and 4 bases from J, leaving 19 bases between. CDR3 sequence reads: CASSLVASSTLYEQYF. CDR3 coding DNA: TGTGCCAGCAGCTTGGTCGCGTCCTCGACCCTGTACGAGCAGTACTTC. Supplemented by reference TRBV7-9 and TRBJ2-7, the full variable domain reads DTGVSQNPRHKITKRGQNVTFRCDPISEHNRLYWYRQTLGQGPEFLTYFQNEAQLEKSRLLSDRFSAERPKGSFSTLEIQRTEQGDSAMYLCASSLVASSTLYEQYFGPGTRLTVT.

CDR3 sequence (DNA): TGCGCCAGCAGCCAAGATCAAGGGATCGATGGCTACACCTTC. Translating it yields CASSQDQGIDGYTF. The chain recombines TRBV4-3 with TRBJ1-2; D is unclear. V lost 0 bases and J lost 6, with 11 bases in between. The CDR3 contains 14 residues. Per the germline V gene, CDR1 is LGHNA and CDR2 is YSLEER.

The chain links TRBV5-4 to TRBJ2-5, with 9 bases that match TRBD2. V gave up 0 bases and J gave up 3 bases; unmatched junction bases: 9. The germline V gene encodes CDR1 SGHNT and CDR2 YYREEE (reference sequence). The CDR3 totals 17 residues. Here the CDR3 reads CASSLDSSGGREETQYF. DNA of the CDR3: TGTGCCAGCAGCTTGGATAGTAGCGGGGGCCGGGAAGAGACCCAGTACTTC.

The chain is built from TRBV6-5 and TRBJ1-1; D is unclear. Trimming stripped 7 bases from V and 0 bases from J, with 3 bases between. This CDR3 has 11 residues. Germline V CDR1 and CDR2: MNHEY, SVGAGI. This CDR3 reads CASKLNTEAFF. CDR3 nucleotides: TGTGCCAGCAAACTGAACACTGAAGCTTTCTTT.

This chain links TRBV4-3 with TRBJ1-4, with D possibly TRBD1 on 6 matching bases. Trimming removed 0 bases at V and 8 bases at J, with 10 bases between. This CDR3 has 14 residues. Germline values: CDR1 LGHNA, CDR2 YSLEER. CDR3 amino acids: CASSQDPGHEKLFF. CDR3 nucleotide sequence: TGCGCCAGCAGCCAAGACCCGGGACACGAAAAACTGTTTTTT.

This sequence joins TRBV19 and TRBJ2-5, with 8 bases matching TRBD1. The trim removed 5 bases at V and 1 base at J, leaving 3 bases unmatched. The CDR3 spans 14 residues. Looked up from germline, CDR1 is LNHDA and CDR2 is SQIVND (reference sequence). The CDR3 DNA is TGTGCCAGTAGTTCGGGACAGGCCCAAGAGACCCAGTACTTC. Protein sequence: CASSSGQAQETQYF.

The V and J genes are TRBV15 and TRBJ1-4; 8 bases match TRBD1. The CDR3 runs to 15 residues. Germline lookup yields CDR1 LNHNV and CDR2 YYDKDF (reference sequence). V dropped 0 bases and J dropped 6; count of bases not matched to a gene: 3. The chain's CDR3 is CATSRDRTGYEKLFF. The CDR3 region has the DNA TGTGCCACCAGCAGAGATCGGACAGGGTATGAAAAACTGTTTTTT.

The sample holds one count of this clone. The chain carries TRBV5-1 and TRBJ2-6; 7 bases match TRBD1. The CDR3 length is 18 residues. CDR1 SGHRS and CDR2 YFSETQ come from the germline V gene. V dropped 6 bases and J dropped 0; count of bases not matched to a gene: 12. CDR3 sequence reads: CASNLEQGPSSGANVLTF. The CDR3 DNA sequence: TGCGCCAGCAATCTGGAACAGGGGCCTAGCTCTGGGGCCAACGTCCTGACTTTC.